The TCR beta chain under discussion was sequenced for a study of T-cell memory formation after mild COVID-19. Notes on the study in general: Clones that contracted from day 15 to 85 were balanced CD4/CD8, while later expanders leaned CD4+.

The CDR3 loop spans 13 amino acids. Germline CDR1 and CDR2: KGHSH and LQKENI. V lost 5 bases, J lost 5 bases, and 9 bases lay in between. Only a few counts were recorded for this clonotype. The antigen remains unidentified. TCRdb used MiXCR to reprocess the 5' RACE reads, holding one entry per CDR3 protein. This table holds 140,000 or so distinct CDR3 sequences, 6% found once. The sample taken for sequencing was PBMCs or a T cell subset sorted from them (not recorded which). The chain employs TRBV18 and TRBJ1-4; D possibly corresponds to TRBD1 (6 bases). This receptor was taken from an adult woman who had mild COVID-19 (a few samples of this study predate the infection). Cell type and time point are not known. The CDR3, as DNA: TGTGCCAGCTCAGTCGACAGGAATGAAAAACTGTTTTTT. It encodes CASSVDRNEKLFF.